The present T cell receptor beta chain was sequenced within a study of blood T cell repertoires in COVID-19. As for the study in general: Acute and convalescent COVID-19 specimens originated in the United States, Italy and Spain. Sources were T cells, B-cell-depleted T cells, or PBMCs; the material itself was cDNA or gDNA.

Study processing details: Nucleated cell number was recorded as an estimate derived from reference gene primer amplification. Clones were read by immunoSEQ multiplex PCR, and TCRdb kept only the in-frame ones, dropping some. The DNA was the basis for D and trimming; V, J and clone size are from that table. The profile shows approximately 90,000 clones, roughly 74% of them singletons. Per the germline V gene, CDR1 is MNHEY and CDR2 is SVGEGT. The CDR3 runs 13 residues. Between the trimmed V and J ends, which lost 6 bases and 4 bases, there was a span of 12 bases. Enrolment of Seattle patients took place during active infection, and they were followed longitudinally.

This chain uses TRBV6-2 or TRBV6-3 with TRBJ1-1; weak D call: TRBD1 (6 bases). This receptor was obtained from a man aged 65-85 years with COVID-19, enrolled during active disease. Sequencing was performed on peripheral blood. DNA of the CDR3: TGTGCCAGCAGCCTACAGGGTAGCACTGAAGCTTTCTTT. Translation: CASSLQGSTEAFF.